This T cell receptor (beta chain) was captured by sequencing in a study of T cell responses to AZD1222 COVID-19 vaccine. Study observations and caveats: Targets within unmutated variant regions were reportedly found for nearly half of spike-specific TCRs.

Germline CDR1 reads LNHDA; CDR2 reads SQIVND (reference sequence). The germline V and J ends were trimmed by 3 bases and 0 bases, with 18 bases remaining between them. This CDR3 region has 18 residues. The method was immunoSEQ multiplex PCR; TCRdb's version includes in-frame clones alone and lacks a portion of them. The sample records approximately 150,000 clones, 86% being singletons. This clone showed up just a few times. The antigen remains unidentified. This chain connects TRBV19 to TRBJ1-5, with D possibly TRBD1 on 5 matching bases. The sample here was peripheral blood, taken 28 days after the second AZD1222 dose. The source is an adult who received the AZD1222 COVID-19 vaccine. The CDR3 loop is CASSIGGVLRNSNQPQHF. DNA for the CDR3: TGTGCCAGTAGTATCGGGGGGGTTTTAAGGAATAGCAATCAGCCCCAGCATTTT.